This passage covers 21 T cell receptor beta chains from one sample sequenced in a study of blood T cell repertoires in COVID-19. Using immunoSEQ multiplex PCR, the repertoire was profiled, and TCRdb retains in-frame clones only, with some absent. The data hold about 270,000 clones, with 86% observed a single time. What was sequenced was PBMCs or T cells enriched from blood (not recorded which). These receptors all come from a woman aged 18-29 years who had recovered from COVID-19.

This clone was counted a few times. This sequence joins TRBV10-1 and TRBJ2-1, with 8 positions matching TRBD2. Germline V gene lookup returns CDR1 WNHNN and CDR2 SYGVQD (reference sequence). This CDR3 spans 17 amino acids. The V gene end was trimmed by 0 bases and the J gene end by 2 bases; junction bases not matched to a gene: 6. CDR3 DNA sequence: TGCGCCAGCAGTGAGTCAAACTACGGGAGGGCCTACAATGAGCAGTTCTTC. Protein product: CASSESNYGRAYNEQFF.

The chain is built from TRBV27 and TRBJ1-5; 9 nucleotides align to TRBD1. The CDR3 covers 17 residues. CDR1 and CDR2 from the germline V gene are MNHEY and SMNVEV (reference sequence). V gave up 4 bases and J gave up 0 bases; unmatched junction bases: 7. CDR3 in amino acids: CASSSGQGWDSNQPQHF. The CDR3 coding sequence is TGTGCCAGCAGTTCAGGACAGGGGTGGGATAGCAATCAGCCCCAGCATTTT.

This chain links TRBV27 with TRBJ1-5; 9 bases align to TRBD1. In germline, CDR1 is MNHEY, CDR2 SMNVEV (reference sequence). The CDR3 extends over 16 amino acids. V was clipped by 5 bases and J by 4 bases; unmatched bases: 9. The CDR3 protein is CASSASGTGMNQPQHF. As DNA, the CDR3 is TGTGCCAGCAGTGCATCCGGGACAGGGATGAATCAGCCCCAGCATTTT.

The V gene is TRBV28, the J gene TRBJ1-1; maybe TRBD1 (6 bases). The germline V gene has CDR1 MDHEN and CDR2 SYDVKM. The CDR3 has 14 residues. The V end lost 5 bases, the J end lost 7 bases, and 17 bases lay between the germline ends. This CDR3 is CASSGQGNFGEAFF. The CDR3 DNA follows: TGTGCCAGCAGTGGGCAGGGGAATTTCGGTGAAGCTTTCTTT.

The CDR3 bases are TGTGCCAGCAGCTTAGAAAGGACAGGGTTTGGTGCCGGGGAGCTGTTTTTT. Translated: CASSLERTGFGAGELFF. The chain couples TRBV7-2 to TRBJ2-2, with TRBD1 matching over 8 bases. Germline assignment: CDR1 SGHTA and CDR2 FQGNSA. The CDR3 sequence is 17 residues long. V lost 1 base to trimming and J lost 6 bases; unmatched junction nucleotides: 10.

This rearrangement joins TRBV27 to TRBJ1-2; D is unresolved. V was pared by 6 bases and J by 5 bases, with 22 bases between. The germline gives CDR1 MNHEY, CDR2 SMNVEV (reference sequence). The CDR3 is 16 residues long. The CDR3 DNA is TGTGCCAGCAGCCCGACTGTTATTGCGAGAGATTATGGCTACACCTTC. It codes for CASSPTVIARDYGYTF.

This rearrangement joins TRBV7-9 to TRBJ1-6, with D possibly matching TRBD1 (6 bases). V was clipped by 5 bases and J by 9 bases, with 29 bases between them. This CDR3 comprises 19 residues. CDR1 and CDR2 (germline): SEHNR, FQNEAQ (reference sequence). The CDR3 coding sequence is TGTGCCAGCAGCCGTAGTCGGGACACTGCAGGTCTTGGGGCTTCACCCCTCCACTTT. Amino acids: CASSRSRDTAGLGASPLHF.

This clone was seen a single time. The chain uses TRBV29-1 and TRBJ2-1, with D possibly TRBD2 on 5 matching bases. The V end was cut by 4 bases, the J end by 3 bases, with 19 bases between. CDR1 and CDR2 from the germline V gene are SQVTM and ANQGSEA. CDR3 length: 16 residues. This CDR3 is CSVGVTLGSFYNEQFF. For the CDR3, the DNA is TGCAGCGTTGGAGTTACATTGGGGAGCTTCTACAATGAGCAGTTCTTC.

The chain employs TRBV6-1 and TRBJ2-2; 8 bases line up with TRBD2. J gave up 7 bases and V 1 base, and 8 bases lay outside the gene matches. Germline V gives CDR1 MNHNS, CDR2 SASEGT. The CDR3 totals 16 residues. CDR3 bases: TGTGCCAGCAGTGAAGTTTCGGCGGGGGGAGGCGGGGAGCTGTTTTTT. This codes for CASSEVSAGGGGELFF.

This clone was seen only once. This chain links TRBV28 with TRBJ2-2; D is ambiguous. V was cut by 2 bases and J by 5 bases, with 6 bases left in between. The germline V gene has CDR1 MDHEN and CDR2 SYDVKM. The CDR3 is made up of 13 amino acids. The CDR3 DNA follows: TGTGCCAGCAGTTTAGTTCAGACCGGGGAGCTGTTTTTT. As protein: CASSLVQTGELFF.

The CDR3 here is CASSPPGPSGEQFF. The CDR3 DNA reads TGTGCCAGCAGCCCCCCAGGTCCGAGCGGTGAGCAGTTCTTC. The rearrangement joins TRBV11-2 to TRBJ2-1, with TRBD2 as a possible D gene (5 bases). In germline, CDR1 is SGHAT, CDR2 FQNNGV. Trimming took off 5 bases at V and 9 bases at J, with 17 bases between the two ends. The CDR3 has 14 amino acids.

This chain uses TRBV15 with TRBJ2-5; 10 positions agree with TRBD2. This CDR3 is 17 amino acids long. Unmatched junction bases numbered 13, after V lost 4 bases and J lost 5 bases. The germline CDR1 and CDR2 sequences are LNHNV and YYDKDF (reference sequence). The CDR3 sequence is CATSTHFTSGELETQYF. The CDR3 region has the DNA TGTGCCACCAGCACGCATTTTACTAGCGGGGAGCTGGAGACCCAGTACTTC. The full variable domain, completed using reference TRBV15 and TRBJ2-5, is DAMVIQNPRYQVTQFGKPVTLSCSQTLNHNVMYWYQQKSSQAPKLLFHYYDKDFNNEADTPDNFQSRRPNTSFCFLDIRSPGLGDTAMYLCATSTHFTSGELETQYFGPGTRLLVL.

This clone occurred once. The V call is TRBV5-1, the J call TRBJ2-3; 8 bases match TRBD1. CDR1 and CDR2 (germline): SGHRS, YFSETQ. The CDR3 runs 16 residues. Trimming cost V 3 bases and J 0 bases; bases outside gene matches: 6. The CDR3 region has the DNA TGCGCCAGCAGCTCGATGACAGGGGCTAGCACAGATACGCAGTATTTT. Protein: CASSSMTGASTDTQYF.

V is TRBV27 and J is TRBJ1-5, with 9 bases lining up with TRBD1. The CDR3 loop spans 16 amino acids. V shed 4 bases and J 7 bases; nucleotides not matched to a gene: 11. Germline assignment: CDR1 MNHEY and CDR2 SMNVEV (reference sequence). Here the CDR3 reads CASSSVPQGAGQPQHF. As DNA, the CDR3 is TGTGCCAGCAGTTCAGTTCCACAGGGGGCAGGACAGCCCCAGCATTTT.

The rearrangement joins TRBV28 to TRBJ2-3; 11 bases line up with TRBD2. V lost 6 bases, J lost 2 bases, and 7 bases stayed unmatched. CDR1 and CDR2 from the germline V gene are MDHEN and SYDVKM. This CDR3 region has 16 residues. The DNA for the CDR3 is TGTGCCAGCAGCCATCGACTAGCGGGACCCACAGATACGCAGTATTTT. The encoded protein is CASSHRLAGPTDTQYF.

The chain couples TRBV7-8 to TRBJ2-3, with TRBD2 matching over 13 bases. This CDR3 is 16 amino acids long. J was trimmed by 0 bases and V by 6 bases; bases with no gene match: 3. From germline, CDR1 is SGHVS and CDR2 FQNEAQ. The CDR3 here is CASSELAGGSTDTQYF. The CDR3 bases are TGTGCCAGCAGTGAACTAGCGGGGGGGAGCACAGATACGCAGTATTTT.

This chain uses TRBV19 with TRBJ2-3, with D perhaps TRBD2 (5 bases). CDR1 and CDR2 from the germline V gene are LNHDA and SQIVND (reference sequence). V was cut by 10 bases and J by 0 bases, with 11 bases left in between. The CDR3 is 13 amino acids. Here the CDR3 reads CATIAKSTDTQYF. DNA of the CDR3: TGTGCCACCATAGCGAAAAGCACAGATACGCAGTATTTT.

The J gene is TRBJ2-2, the V gene TRBV4-2; maybe TRBD2 (6 bases). V shed 6 bases and J shed 4 bases, with 12 bases lying between them. This CDR3 spans 14 amino acids. Germline CDR1 reads LGHNA; CDR2 reads YNFKEQ. The CDR3 sequence: CASRREAATGELFF. The CDR3 bases are TGTGCCAGCAGAAGGGAGGCCGCCACCGGGGAGCTGTTTTTT.

The chain employs TRBV28 and TRBJ1-2; D unclear. Germline assignment: CDR1 MDHEN and CDR2 SYDVKM. V shed 7 bases and J shed 4 bases, with 16 bases lying between them. The CDR3 is made up of 14 amino acids. In DNA form, the CDR3 reads TGTGCCAGCACTCAAAGCGAGGGCGTCTATGGCTACACCTTC. Protein sequence: CASTQSEGVYGYTF.

The chain recombines TRBV19 with TRBJ2-5; 7 nucleotides line up with TRBD1. Germline loops: CDR1 LNHDA, CDR2 SQIVND (reference sequence). The ends lost 5 bases at V and 3 bases at J; junction bases unmatched: 9. CDR3 length: 15 residues. The CDR3 nucleotides are TGTGCCAGTAGTCTCGGGACAGCAGTTAAAGAGACCCAGTACTTC. Residues: CASSLGTAVKETQYF.

V is TRBV3-1 (or the pseudogene TRBV3-2) and J is TRBJ1-5; D perhaps matches TRBD1 (6 bases). The length of the CDR3 is 18 residues. Looked up from germline, CDR1 is LGHDT and CDR2 is YNNKEL (reference sequence). V shed 1 base and J shed 0 bases, with 16 bases lying between them. CDR3 protein: CASSQGPATGYSNQPQHF. DNA of the CDR3: TGTGCCAGCAGCCAAGGCCCCGCGACAGGTTATAGCAATCAGCCCCAGCATTTT.